The next 26 T cell receptor beta chains were all read from a single sample in a study of T cells in localized non-small cell lung cancer (dated by TCRdb to 2020 to 2022). The method behind the library was the immunoSEQ multiplex PCR assay. As stored in TCRdb, this immuneACCESS dataset retains in-frame rearrangements with V and J assigned. A fraction of the clones does not appear; measured against another copy, unresolved V genes explain less than half of the discrepancy, and the remainder lacks a known reason. This sample has around 100,000 clones in its table, and roughly 86% of those were observed once. The ten largest clonotypes hold roughly 14% of the sample. This material consisted of peripheral blood, taken before any cancer treatment. The origin of the receptors is a man aged 40 to 69 with stage I squamous cell lung carcinoma.

The rearrangement joins TRBV7-9 to TRBJ1-5, with D unresolved. Trimming cost V 2 bases and J 4 bases, with 9 bases left between them. In germline, CDR1 is SEHNR, CDR2 FQNEAQ (reference sequence). The CDR3 length is 14 residues. The CDR3 coding sequence is TGTGCCAGCAGCTTATCTATCTCTAATCAGCCCCAGCATTTT. This encodes CASSLSISNQPQHF.

There are a few counts of this clone. V is TRBV29-1 and J is TRBJ1-1; D is unresolved. This CDR3 has 11 residues. Between the trimmed V and J ends, which lost 4 bases and 0 bases, there was a span of 3 bases. Germline CDR1 reads SQVTM; CDR2 reads ANQGSEA. CDR3 residues: CSVGLNTEAFF. DNA for the CDR3: TGCAGCGTTGGTCTGAACACTGAAGCTTTCTTT.

The chain employs TRBV5-1 and TRBJ1-1, with a possible D match to TRBD1 (5 bases). The ends were cut back, 4 bases at V and 6 bases at J, with 16 bases in the middle. Germline loops: CDR1 SGHRS, CDR2 YFSETQ. This CDR3 has 14 amino acids. The CDR3 region has the DNA TGCGCCAGCAGCCCGGCTCAGGGAGGCCCTGAAGCTTTCTTT. Protein sequence: CASSPAQGGPEAFF.

The chain couples TRBV5-6 to TRBJ1-6, with TRBD1 as a possible D gene (6 bases). This CDR3 is 19 amino acids long. The V gene's germline CDR1 is SGHDT and CDR2 YYEEEE. V lost 2 bases, J lost 3 bases, and 21 bases lay in between. The CDR3 reads CASSLTGSAFNDYNSPLHF. The CDR3 region has the DNA TGTGCCAGCAGCTTAACAGGGAGCGCATTTAACGACTATAATTCACCCCTCCACTTT.

This clone came up a few times. The chain has TRBV5-1 and TRBJ2-5; D call uncertain. Germline V gene data show CDR1 as SGHRS and CDR2 as YFSETQ. Trimming stripped 1 base from V and 3 bases from J, with 7 bases between. The CDR3 loop spans 13 amino acids. The CDR3: CASSLPPKETQYF. The CDR3 DNA reads TGCGCCAGCAGCTTGCCTCCGAAAGAGACCCAGTACTTC.

This clone was counted a single time. The chain uses TRBV5-1 and TRBJ1-1; D possibly corresponds to TRBD1 (5 bases). The CDR3 loop spans 14 amino acids. Trimming left V 0 bases short and J 1 base short, with 7 bases between. The germline V gene encodes CDR1 SGHRS and CDR2 YFSETQ. The CDR3 region has the DNA TGCGCCAGCAGCTTGGCCGGGGGGAACACTGAAGCTTTCTTT. Translated: CASSLAGGNTEAFF.

V and J are TRBV10-3 and TRBJ1-2; D not resolved. The germline V gene encodes CDR1 ENHRY and CDR2 SYGVKD. The V end was cut by 5 bases, the J end by 0 bases, with 13 bases between. There are 15 residues in the CDR3. This CDR3 reads CAISPTEFTNYGYTF. As DNA, the CDR3 is TGTGCCATCAGTCCGACCGAGTTTACTAACTATGGCTACACCTTC.

The V and J genes are TRBV11-3 and TRBJ1-1; D is possibly TRBD1 (5 bases). The CDR3 consists of 15 residues. V lost 5 bases to trimming and J lost 1 base, with 14 bases between them. The germline V gene encodes CDR1 SGHNT and CDR2 YENEEA. The CDR3 DNA reads as TGTGCCAGCAGCCCTCGGGACGGACCGAACACTGAAGCTTTCTTT. As protein: CASSPRDGPNTEAFF.

The V and J genes are TRBV7-9 and TRBJ2-1, with TRBD1 matching 8 bases. CDR3 size: 18 residues. Germline CDR1 SEHNR, CDR2 FQNEAQ (reference sequence). The V gene end was trimmed by 3 bases and the J gene end by 3 bases; junction bases not matched to a gene: 13. The CDR3 protein is CASSLGQGARGLYNEQFF. The CDR3 DNA reads TGTGCCAGCAGCTTGGGTCAGGGGGCCCGTGGGCTCTACAATGAGCAGTTCTTC.

The chain employs TRBV28 and TRBJ2-3; 12 nucleotides agree with TRBD2. The CDR3 is made up of 15 amino acids. Germline-derived CDR1 and CDR2 are MDHEN and SYDVKM. The V gene end was trimmed by 7 bases and the J gene end by 4 bases; junction bases not matched to a gene: 6. The CDR3 sequence: CASKVASGGADTQYF. The DNA of the CDR3 is TGTGCCAGCAAGGTGGCTAGCGGGGGGGCAGATACGCAGTATTTT.

The CDR3 coding sequence is TGTGCCAGCAGCTTACTACGAGGGAGAACCTACAATGAGCAGTTCTTC. Its protein is CASSLLRGRTYNEQFF. V and J are TRBV11-2 and TRBJ2-1; weak D call: TRBD2 (5 bases). The CDR3 runs to 16 residues. Trimming stripped 2 bases from V and 2 bases from J, with 13 bases between. CDR1 is SGHAT and CDR2 is FQNNGV in the germline V gene.

The chain carries TRBV5-4 and TRBJ1-4; D is uncertain. V was pared by 0 bases and J by 3 bases, with 3 bases between. Germline-derived CDR1 and CDR2 are SGHNT and YYREEE (reference sequence). The CDR3 loop spans 13 amino acids. As DNA, the CDR3 is TGTGCCAGCAGCTTGGGCTCTAATGAAAAACTGTTTTTT. This codes for CASSLGSNEKLFF.

This clone has a handful of counts. The chain couples TRBV2 to TRBJ1-1; D gene unclear. The germline V gene encodes CDR1 SNHLY and CDR2 FYNNEI. Trimming pared 9 bases from V and 0 bases from J, leaving 5 bases between. This CDR3 is 11 amino acids long. For the CDR3, the DNA is TGTGCCAGAAAGGTGAACACTGAAGCTTTCTTT. This translates into CARKVNTEAFF.

The gene calls are TRBV4-3 and TRBJ2-3; 10 nucleotides agree with TRBD2. With V trimmed by 0 bases and J by 6 bases, 3 bases remained unmatched. The CDR3 spans 15 residues. Germline CDR1 LGHNA, CDR2 YSLEER. The CDR3: CASSQENSGGDTQYF. CDR3 DNA sequence: TGCGCCAGCAGCCAAGAGAATAGCGGGGGGGATACGCAGTATTTT.

CDR3: CASSADTTNTEAFF. The DNA of the CDR3 is TGCGCCAGCAGCGCGGACACCACGAACACTGAAGCTTTCTTT. The chain combines TRBV5-1 with TRBJ1-1; D is perhaps TRBD1 (5 bases). CDR1 and CDR2 (germline): SGHRS, YFSETQ. The V end lost 4 bases, the J end lost 1 base, and 11 bases lay between the germline ends. The CDR3 is 14 amino acids.

The CDR3 sequence: CASSEAGAVTRGGYTF. Here the CDR3 DNA reads TGTGCCAGCAGTGAAGCCGGGGCGGTAACGAGAGGTGGCTACACCTTC. J is TRBJ1-2 and V is TRBV6-1, with D perhaps matching TRBD1 (5 bases). CDR1 and CDR2 from the germline V gene are MNHNS and SASEGT. V gave up 0 bases and J gave up 7 bases, with 18 bases separating them. The CDR3 has 16 amino acids.

The gene calls are TRBV9 and TRBJ1-1; 7 nucleotides match TRBD1. V lost 4 bases, J lost 5 bases, and 8 bases stayed unmatched. CDR3 length: 14 amino acids. Germline CDR1 reads SGDLS; CDR2 reads YYNGEE. The CDR3 is CASSPEGGGTEAFF. The CDR3 DNA sequence: TGTGCCAGCAGCCCGGAAGGGGGCGGGACTGAAGCTTTCTTT. Using reference TRBV9 and TRBJ1-1 for the parts outside the CDR3, the full variable domain is DSGVTQTPKHLITATGQRVTLRCSPRSGDLSVYWYQQSLDQGLQFLIQYYNGEERAKGNILERFSAQQFPDLHSELNLSSLELGDSALYFCASSPEGGGTEAFFGQGTRLTVV.

This clone appeared a few times. J is TRBJ1-5 and V is TRBV7-9; 11 positions agree with TRBD1. The V gene end was trimmed by 3 bases and the J gene end by 6 bases; junction bases not matched to a gene: 7. Germline V gene data show CDR1 as SEHNR and CDR2 as FQNEAQ (reference sequence). The CDR3 spans 16 residues. The CDR3 is CASSFWDRGSSQPQHF. Written as DNA, the CDR3 is TGTGCCAGCAGCTTCTGGGACAGGGGGAGTAGTCAGCCCCAGCATTTT.

There are a few counts of this clone. This sequence joins TRBV30 and TRBJ1-5; the D gene is possibly TRBD1 (6 bases). This CDR3 has 16 residues. Germline V gene lookup returns CDR1 GTSNPN and CDR2 SVGIG (reference sequence). Trimming took 5 bases from V and 2 from J, leaving 19 bases between them. The CDR3 sequence: CAWRETGRKGNQPQHF. CDR3 nucleotide sequence: TGTGCCTGGCGCGAAACAGGGCGAAAAGGCAATCAGCCCCAGCATTTT.

J is TRBJ1-1 and V is TRBV5-4; D is uncertain. Trimming took 4 bases from V and 4 from J, leaving 11 bases between them. The germline V gene has CDR1 SGHNT and CDR2 YYREEE (reference sequence). The CDR3 length is 13 residues. The CDR3 sequence: CASSVESITEAFF. Written as DNA, the CDR3 is TGTGCCAGCAGCGTTGAGTCGATCACTGAAGCTTTCTTT.

The chain has TRBV7-3 and TRBJ1-1; D gene uncertain. V was clipped by 3 bases and J by 4 bases, with 15 bases between them. This CDR3 is 15 amino acids long. Germline V lookup: CDR1 SGHTA, CDR2 FQGTGA. CDR3 region: CASSLAPGLGTEAFF. DNA of the CDR3: TGTGCCAGCAGCTTGGCACCGGGATTGGGCACTGAAGCTTTCTTT.

This clone appeared once. The chain employs TRBV19 and TRBJ2-5; the D is unclear. CDR1 and CDR2 from the germline V gene are LNHDA and SQIVND (reference sequence). V was shortened by 4 bases and J by 0 bases, with 12 bases between the two germline ends. CDR3 size: 15 residues. The CDR3 region is CASSRRGLYQETQYF. The DNA for the CDR3 is TGTGCCAGTAGTAGACGTGGGCTTTACCAAGAGACCCAGTACTTC.

DNA of the CDR3: TGTGCCAGCAGTGCTACTAGCGGGGGAGGTACAGATACGCAGTATTTT. Protein: CASSATSGGGTDTQYF. The chain couples TRBV6-1 to TRBJ2-3, with 11 bases matching TRBD2. CDR3 length equals 16 residues. With V trimmed by 4 bases and J by 3 bases, 6 bases remained unmatched. Germline CDR1 MNHNS, CDR2 SASEGT.

This clone was seen only a few times. V usage is TRBV5-1 and J usage is TRBJ2-2; D is ambiguous. This CDR3 has 15 amino acids. Germline CDR1 and CDR2: SGHRS and YFSETQ. The V gene lost 2 bases and the J gene lost 0 bases, with 8 bases spanning the gap. For the CDR3, the DNA is TGCGCCAGCAGCTTCGACTGGACGAACACCGGGGAGCTGTTTTTT. It is translated as CASSFDWTNTGELFF.

This clone appeared a few times. Other DNA sequences in the sample encode the same CDR3. This chain uses TRBV20-1 with TRBJ1-1, with D unclear. The germline CDR1 and CDR2 sequences are DFQATT and SNEGSKA (reference sequence). CDR3 length: 11 amino acids. V was clipped by 6 bases and J by 2 bases, with 7 bases between them. The CDR3: CSAIRNTEAFF. CDR3 DNA sequence: TGCAGTGCCATACGCAACACTGAAGCTTTCTTT.

The genes are TRBV5-1 and TRBJ1-1; unclear D gene. CDR3 length equals 14 residues. The germline CDR1 and CDR2 sequences are SGHRS and YFSETQ. Between the trimmed V and J ends, which lost 1 base and 8 bases, there was a span of 15 bases. CDR3 nucleotide sequence: TGCGCCAGCAGCTTGTCCCCAGGACCGGTAGAAGCTTTCTTT. This codes for CASSLSPGPVEAFF.